These 3 T cell receptor beta chains share one sample of origin, sequenced in a study of post-analysis software for immune sequencing data. Study results and limitations: Relative to controls, patients had about 5 TRBV segments at higher frequency, with TRBV5-6, TRBV5-1 and TRBV20-1 among these.

Prepared libraries of TCR beta cDNA carried unique molecular identifiers. Each CDR3 protein is one row after TCRdb ran MiXCR on the PCR reads. The sample contains some 890,000 distinct CDR3 sequences, roughly 58% of which appear only once. These receptors' targets are unknown. The sample taken for sequencing was blood. Source of these receptors: a girl aged 10-17 years with multiple sclerosis.

V is TRBV29-1 and J is TRBJ2-5; D unclear. The DNA end lines up better with TRBJ2-7; the J call may be wrong. CDR1 and CDR2 from the germline V gene are SQVTM and ANQGSEA. The CDR3 length is 11 residues. The chain's CDR3 is CSVDVSYEQYF. CDR3 coding DNA: TGCAGCGTTGACGTCAGCTACGAGCAGTACTTC.

This clonotype was observed a few times. V usage is TRBV10-1 and J usage is TRBJ2-1; D tentatively fits TRBD1 or TRBD2 (5 bases each). V lost 6 bases to trimming and J lost 3 bases, with 12 bases between them. CDR3 length equals 14 residues. The germline V gene encodes CDR1 WNHNN and CDR2 SYGVQD (reference sequence). CDR3 nucleotide sequence: TGCGCCAGCAGCTCGGGACGGGTCTACAATGAGCAGTTCTTC. Amino acid sequence: CASSSGRVYNEQFF.

This rearrangement joins TRBV4-1 to TRBJ1-1, with 8 nucleotides matching TRBD1. Trimming at V came to 3 bases and at J to 1 base, leaving 4 bases not matched to a gene. CDR1 is MGHRA and CDR2 is YSYEKL in the germline V gene. The CDR3 sequence is 15 residues long. DNA for the CDR3: TGCGCCAGCAGCCATCAGGGGGCAGGGAACACTGAAGCTTTCTTT. This translates into CASSHQGAGNTEAFF.